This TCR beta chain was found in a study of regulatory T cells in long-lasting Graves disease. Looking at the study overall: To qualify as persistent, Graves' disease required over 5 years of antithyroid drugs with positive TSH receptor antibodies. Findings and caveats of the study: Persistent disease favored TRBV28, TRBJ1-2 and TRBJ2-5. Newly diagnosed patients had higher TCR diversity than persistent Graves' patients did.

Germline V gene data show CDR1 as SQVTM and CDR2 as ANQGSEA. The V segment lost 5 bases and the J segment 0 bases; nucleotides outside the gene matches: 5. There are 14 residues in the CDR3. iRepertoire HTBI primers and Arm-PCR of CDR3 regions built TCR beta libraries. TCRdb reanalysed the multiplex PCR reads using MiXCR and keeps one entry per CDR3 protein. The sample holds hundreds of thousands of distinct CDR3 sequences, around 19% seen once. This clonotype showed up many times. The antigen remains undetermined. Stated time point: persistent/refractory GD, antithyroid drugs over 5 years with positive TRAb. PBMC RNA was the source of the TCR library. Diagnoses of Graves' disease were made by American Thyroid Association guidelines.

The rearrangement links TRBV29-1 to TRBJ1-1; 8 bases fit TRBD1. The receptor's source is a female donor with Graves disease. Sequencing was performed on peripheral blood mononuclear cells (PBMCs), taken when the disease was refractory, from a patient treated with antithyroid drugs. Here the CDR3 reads CSVHRTGMNTEAFF. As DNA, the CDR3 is TGCAGCGTTCACAGGACAGGGATGAACACTGAAGCTTTCTTT.